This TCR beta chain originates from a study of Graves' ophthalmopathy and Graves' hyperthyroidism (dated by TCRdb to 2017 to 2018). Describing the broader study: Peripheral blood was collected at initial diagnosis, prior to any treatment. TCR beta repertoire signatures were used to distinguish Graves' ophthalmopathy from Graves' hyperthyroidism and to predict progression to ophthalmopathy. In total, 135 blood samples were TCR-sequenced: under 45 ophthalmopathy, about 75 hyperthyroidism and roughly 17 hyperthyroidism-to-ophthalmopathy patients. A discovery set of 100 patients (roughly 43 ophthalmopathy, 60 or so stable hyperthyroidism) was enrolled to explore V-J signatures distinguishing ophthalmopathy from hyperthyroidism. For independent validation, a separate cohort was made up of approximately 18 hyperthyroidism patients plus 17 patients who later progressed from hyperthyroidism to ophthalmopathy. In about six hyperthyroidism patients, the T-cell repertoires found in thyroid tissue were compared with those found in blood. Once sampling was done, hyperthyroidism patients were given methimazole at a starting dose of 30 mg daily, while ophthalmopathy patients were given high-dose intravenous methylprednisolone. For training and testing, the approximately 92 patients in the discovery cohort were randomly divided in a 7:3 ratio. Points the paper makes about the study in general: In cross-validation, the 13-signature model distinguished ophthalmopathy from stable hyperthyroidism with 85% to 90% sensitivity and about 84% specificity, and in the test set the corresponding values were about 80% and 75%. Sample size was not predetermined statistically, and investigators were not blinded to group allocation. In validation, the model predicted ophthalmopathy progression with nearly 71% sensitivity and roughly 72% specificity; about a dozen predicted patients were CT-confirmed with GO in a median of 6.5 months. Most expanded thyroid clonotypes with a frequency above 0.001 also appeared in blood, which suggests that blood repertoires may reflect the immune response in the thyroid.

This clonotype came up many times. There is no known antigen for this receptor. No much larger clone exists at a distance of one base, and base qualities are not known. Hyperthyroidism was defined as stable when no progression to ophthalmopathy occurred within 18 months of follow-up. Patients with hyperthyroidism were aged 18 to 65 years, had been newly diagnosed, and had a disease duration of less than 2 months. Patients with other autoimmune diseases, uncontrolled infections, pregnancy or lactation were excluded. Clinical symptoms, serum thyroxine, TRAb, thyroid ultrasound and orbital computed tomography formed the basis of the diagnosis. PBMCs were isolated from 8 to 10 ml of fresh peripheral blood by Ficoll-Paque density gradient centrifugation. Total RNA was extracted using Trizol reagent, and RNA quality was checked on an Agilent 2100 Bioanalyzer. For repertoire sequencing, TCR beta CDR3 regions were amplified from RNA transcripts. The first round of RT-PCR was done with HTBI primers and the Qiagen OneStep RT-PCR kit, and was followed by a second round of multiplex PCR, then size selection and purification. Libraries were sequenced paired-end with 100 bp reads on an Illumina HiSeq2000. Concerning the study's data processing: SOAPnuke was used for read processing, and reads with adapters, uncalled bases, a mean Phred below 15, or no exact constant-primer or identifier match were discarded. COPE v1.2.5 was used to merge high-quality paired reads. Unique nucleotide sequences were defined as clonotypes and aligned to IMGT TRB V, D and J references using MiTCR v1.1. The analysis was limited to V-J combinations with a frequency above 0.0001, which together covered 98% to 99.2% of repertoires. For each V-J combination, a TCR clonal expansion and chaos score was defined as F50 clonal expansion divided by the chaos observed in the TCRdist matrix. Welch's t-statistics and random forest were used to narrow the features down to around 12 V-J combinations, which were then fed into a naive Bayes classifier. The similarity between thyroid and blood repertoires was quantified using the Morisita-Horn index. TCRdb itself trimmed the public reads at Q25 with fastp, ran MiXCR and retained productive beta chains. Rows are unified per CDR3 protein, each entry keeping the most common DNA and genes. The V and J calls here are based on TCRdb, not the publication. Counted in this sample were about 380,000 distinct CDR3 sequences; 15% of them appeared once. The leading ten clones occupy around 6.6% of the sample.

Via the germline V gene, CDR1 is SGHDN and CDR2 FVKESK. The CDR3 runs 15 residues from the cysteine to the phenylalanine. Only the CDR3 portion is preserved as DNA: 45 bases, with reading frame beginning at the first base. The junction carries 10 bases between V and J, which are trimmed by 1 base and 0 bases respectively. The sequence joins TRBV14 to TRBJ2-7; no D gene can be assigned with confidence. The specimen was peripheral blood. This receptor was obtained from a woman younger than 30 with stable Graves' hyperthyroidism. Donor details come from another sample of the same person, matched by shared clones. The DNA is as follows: TGTGCCAGCAGCCAAGCTACTTCCAACTCCTACGAGCAGTACTTC. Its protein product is CASSQATSNSYEQYF.